This T cell receptor beta chain was profiled in a study of identical twins. Template switching created a universal primer site, and the cDNA included unique molecular identifiers. TCRdb fed the 5' RACE reads into MiXCR, producing one record per CDR3 protein. The table records more than 1.5 million distinct CDR3 sequences, 32% of them present only once. With V trimmed by 3 bases and J by 3 bases, 7 bases remained unmatched. CDR1 is MGHRA and CDR2 is YSYEKL in the germline V gene. This CDR3 is built from 17 residues. Only healthy Caucasians were included as donors. The chain is built from TRBV4-1 and TRBJ2-2; 10 nucleotides align to TRBD2. This sequence originates from a newborn girl in good health. The sequenced sample consisted of cord blood. The CDR3 DNA is TGCGCCAGCAGCCATTCTAAGGGACTAGCGTACACCGGGGAGCTGTTTTTT. Its translation: CASSHSKGLAYTGELFF.